This TCR beta chain is drawn from a study of cytotoxic CD8 clonotypes in ibrutinib-treated CLL. This CDR3 region has 14 residues. Trimming removed 2 bases from V and 7 bases from J, with 12 bases in between. The germline V gene has CDR1 LNHDA and CDR2 SQIVND (reference sequence). Sequencing was performed with immunoSEQ multiplex PCR; in TCRdb, only in-frame clones are kept and a portion is missing. Here the sample spans approximately 150,000 clones, roughly 80% being singletons. The chain is built from TRBV19 and TRBJ1-5, with D tentatively TRBD1 (6 bases). The sequenced sample was PBMCs, obtained after 12 months of ibrutinib treatment. This sequence was found in a human donor with chronic lymphocytic leukemia. CDR3 nucleotide sequence: TGTGCCAGTAGTATACAGGGGCCTGGGCAGCCCCAGCATTTT. It encodes CASSIQGPGQPQHF.